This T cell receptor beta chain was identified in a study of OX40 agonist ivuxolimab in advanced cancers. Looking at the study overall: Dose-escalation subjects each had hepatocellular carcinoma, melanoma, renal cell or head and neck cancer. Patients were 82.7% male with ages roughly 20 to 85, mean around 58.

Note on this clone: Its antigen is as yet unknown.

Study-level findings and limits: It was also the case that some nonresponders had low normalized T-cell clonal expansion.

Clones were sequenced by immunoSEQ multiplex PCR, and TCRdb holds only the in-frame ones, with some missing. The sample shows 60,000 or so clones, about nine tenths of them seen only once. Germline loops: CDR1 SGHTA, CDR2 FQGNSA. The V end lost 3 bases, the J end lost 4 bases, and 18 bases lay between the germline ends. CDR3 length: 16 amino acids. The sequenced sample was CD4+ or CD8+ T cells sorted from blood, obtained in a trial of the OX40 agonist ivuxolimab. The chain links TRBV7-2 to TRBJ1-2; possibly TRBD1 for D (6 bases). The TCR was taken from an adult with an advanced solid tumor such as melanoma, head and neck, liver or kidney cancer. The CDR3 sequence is CASSLAPTGYGYGYTF. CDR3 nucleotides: TGTGCCAGCAGCTTGGCCCCTACAGGGTACGGCTATGGCTACACCTTC.